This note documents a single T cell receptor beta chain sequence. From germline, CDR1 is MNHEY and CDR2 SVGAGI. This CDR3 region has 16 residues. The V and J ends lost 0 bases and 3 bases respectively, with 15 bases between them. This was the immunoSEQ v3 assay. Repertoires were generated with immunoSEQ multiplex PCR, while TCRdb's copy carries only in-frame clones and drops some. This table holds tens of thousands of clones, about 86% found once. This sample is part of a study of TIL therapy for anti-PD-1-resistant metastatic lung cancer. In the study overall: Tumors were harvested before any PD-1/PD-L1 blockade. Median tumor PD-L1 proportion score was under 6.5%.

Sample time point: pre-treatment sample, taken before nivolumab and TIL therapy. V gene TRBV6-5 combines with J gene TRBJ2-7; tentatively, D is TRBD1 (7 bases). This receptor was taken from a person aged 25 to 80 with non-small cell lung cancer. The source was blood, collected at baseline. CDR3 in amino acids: CASSYSAGTDHYEQYF. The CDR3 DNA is TGTGCCAGCAGTTACTCTGCGGGGACAGACCACTACGAGCAGTACTTC.